This TCR beta chain was observed in a study of shared clonotypes between healthy human individuals. General observations from the study: Blood was the sole source, and tissue repertoires probably differ.

Note on this clone: The antigen is undetermined.

Germline-derived CDR1 and CDR2 are MNHEY and SVGAGI. There are 14 residues in the CDR3. The V gene end was trimmed by 5 bases and the J gene end by 7 bases; junction bases not matched to a gene: 7. Several immunoSEQ plates held equal portions of the genomic DNA taken from each subset. Original methodology: ImmunoSEQ output held junction-only sequences without quality scores, so filtering differed. The method was immunoSEQ multiplex PCR; TCRdb's version includes in-frame clones alone and lacks a portion of them. Clone size and the V and J calls come from that table; the DNA yielded D and trimming. The table shows hundreds of thousands of clones, with more than 75% occurring only once.

V and J are TRBV6-5 and TRBJ1-4; the match to TRBD1 covers 7 bases. Sample: PBMCs. The TCR sequence derives from a woman aged 40-49 years in good health. Some clones in this sample may be carry-over from other donors' samples. DNA of the CDR3: TGTGCCAGCAGTCGACAGGGTGGCGGTGAAAAACTGTTTTTT. Its translation is CASSRQGGGEKLFF.